Presented here are 26 T cell receptor beta chains from one specimen sequenced in a study of shared clonotypes between healthy human individuals. Clones were read by immunoSEQ multiplex PCR, and TCRdb kept only the in-frame ones, dropping some. The data contain under 2,500,000 clones, approximately 96% of them singletons. The sequencing input was naive CD4+ T cells sorted from blood. Subset meaning: CD45RA+ positively selected. The receptors shown here come from a man between 18 and 29 years old in good health.

V and J are TRBV28 and TRBJ2-7; the D gene is possibly TRBD2 (7 bases). V lost 2 bases to trimming and J lost 6 bases, with 17 bases between them. Germline loops: CDR1 MDHEN, CDR2 SYDVKM. The CDR3 sequence is 15 residues long. The CDR3 protein is CASSLTGGTRGEQYF. For the CDR3, the DNA is TGTGCCAGCAGTTTAACGGGGGGCACCAGGGGCGAGCAGTACTTC.

CDR3 amino acids: CASSEGGGGETQYF. The DNA for the CDR3 is TGTGCCAGCAGTGAAGGGGGGGGCGGAGAGACCCAGTACTTC. This chain joins TRBV2 and TRBJ2-5; tentatively, D is TRBD2 (7 bases). Germline V gene lookup returns CDR1 SNHLY and CDR2 FYNNEI. This CDR3 spans 14 amino acids. V lost 1 base and J lost 4, with 10 bases in between. Based on the CDR3 plus reference TRBV2 and TRBJ2-5, the full variable domain is EPEVTQTPSHQVTQMGQEVILRCVPISNHLYFYWYRQILGQKVEFLVSFYNNEISEKSEIFDDQFSVERPDGSNFTLKIRSTKLEDSAMYFCASSEGGGGETQYFGPGTRLLVL.

The V gene is TRBV2, the J gene TRBJ2-5; D gene uncertain. Trimming shortened V by 3 bases and J by 4 bases, and 9 bases separated the two germline ends. The CDR3 is made up of 13 amino acids. Germline V lookup: CDR1 SNHLY, CDR2 FYNNEI. CDR3 nucleotides: TGTGCCAGCAGTGAGGTGACAAGAGAGACCCAGTACTTC. As protein: CASSEVTRETQYF.

The chain joins TRBV9 to TRBJ2-2, with D hard to call. Per the germline V gene, CDR1 is SGDLS and CDR2 is YYNGEE. The CDR3 contains 13 residues. The V end lost 0 bases, the J end lost 6 bases, and 6 bases lay between the germline ends. The CDR3, as DNA: TGTGCCAGCAGCGTAGGGCCCTCCGGGGAGCTGTTTTTT. It specifies CASSVGPSGELFF.

The rearrangement uses TRBV27 and TRBJ1-5; no clear D gene. V was pared by 3 bases and J by 0 bases, with 6 bases between. The CDR3 contains 14 residues. The V gene's germline CDR1 is MNHEY and CDR2 SMNVEV (reference sequence). CDR3 amino acids: CASSFRPSNQPQHF. The CDR3 nucleotides read TGTGCCAGCAGTTTTCGCCCTAGCAATCAGCCCCAGCATTTT.

The chain is built from TRBV4-3 and TRBJ2-3; D may be TRBD2 (6 bases). V lost 1 base and J 5 bases, leaving 10 bases between the germline ends. Germline values: CDR1 LGHNA, CDR2 YSLEER. There are 14 residues in the CDR3. CDR3 in amino acids: CASSQGQAGDTQYF. CDR3 nucleotide sequence: TGCGCCAGCAGCCAAGGCCAAGCGGGAGATACGCAGTATTTT.

This rearrangement joins TRBV5-8 to TRBJ1-1; TRBD1 matches 7 bases. Germline trimming cut 0 bases from V and 7 bases from J; bases unmatched to any gene: 6. The CDR3 is 14 amino acids. Per germline, CDR1 SGHTS and CDR2 YDEGEE. CDR3 sequence reads: CASSLAEGAREAFF. The CDR3 coding sequence is TGTGCCAGCAGCTTGGCTGAGGGGGCGCGTGAAGCTTTCTTT.

The chain has TRBV20-1 and TRBJ2-5, with 9 bases lining up with TRBD1. The J call may be wrong; the DNA end is better matched by TRBJ2-7. CDR1 is DFQATT and CDR2 is SNEGSKA in the germline V gene (reference sequence). There are 11 residues in the CDR3. CDR3 nucleotides: TGCAGTGCTAGGACAGGGGGCGAGCAGTACTTC. Amino acids: CSARTGGEQYF.

The rearrangement links TRBV6-6 to TRBJ2-2; D perhaps matches TRBD1 (5 bases). Per germline, CDR1 MNHNY and CDR2 SVGAGI (reference sequence). Trimming took off 2 bases at V and 6 bases at J, with 13 bases between the two ends. The CDR3 spans 15 residues. CDR3 nucleotides: TGTGCCAGCAGTTACGGGCAGGGTGATCCCGGGGAGCTGTTTTTT. Its translation: CASSYGQGDPGELFF.

The rearrangement links TRBV27 to TRBJ2-5, with D perhaps matching TRBD1 (6 bases). From germline, CDR1 is MNHEY and CDR2 SMNVEV (reference sequence). Trimming took off 6 bases at V and 7 bases at J, with 18 bases between the two ends. The length of the CDR3 is 14 residues. CDR3 DNA: TGTGCCAGCAGCCCCGACAGGAATTCGCGGACCCAGTACTTC. Its translation: CASSPDRNSRTQYF.

This clone was observed a single time. The V and J genes are TRBV5-4 and TRBJ2-7, with 7 bases lining up with TRBD1. Per the germline V gene, CDR1 is SGHNT and CDR2 is YYREEE (reference sequence). With V trimmed by 4 bases and J by 7 bases, 11 bases remained unmatched. The CDR3 contains 14 residues. The CDR3 region has the DNA TGTGCCAGCAGCCGGGACAGCGCCCTGGGGGAGCAGTACTTC. It encodes CASSRDSALGEQYF.

The count of this clone is one. This rearrangement joins TRBV7-2 to TRBJ2-5; the match to TRBD2 covers 11 bases. Losses at the gene ends were 3 bases for V and 4 bases for J; bases not matched to a gene: 4. Germline V gene data show CDR1 as SGHTA and CDR2 as FQGNSA. The CDR3 contains 15 residues. CDR3 sequence: CASSFPTSGTETQYF. The CDR3 DNA reads as TGTGCCAGCAGCTTCCCGACTAGCGGGACAGAGACCCAGTACTTC.

The CDR3 DNA reads TGTGCCAGCAGCTTGGGGGACAGTAGCACAGATACGCAGTATTTT. Translating gives CASSLGDSSTDTQYF. This chain connects TRBV11-1 to TRBJ2-3; 7 nucleotides match TRBD1. This CDR3 has 15 residues. CDR1 is SGHAT, CDR2 FQDESV, per germline (reference sequence). With 3 bases clipped from V and 0 bases from J, the junction kept 3 bases outside the gene matches.

The rearrangement uses TRBV29-1 and TRBJ2-1; a possible D gene is TRBD1 (5 bases). From germline, CDR1 is SQVTM and CDR2 ANQGSEA. CDR3 length: 15 amino acids. V lost 5 bases, J lost 4 bases, and 18 bases lay in between. The CDR3 loop is CSVMPPGIAYNEQFF. CDR3 coding DNA: TGCAGCGTTATGCCCCCAGGGATCGCGTACAATGAGCAGTTCTTC.

The J gene is TRBJ2-3, the V gene TRBV5-6; D call uncertain. Per the germline V gene, CDR1 is SGHDT and CDR2 is YYEEEE. This CDR3 is 12 amino acids long. Trimming removed 5 bases at V and 4 bases at J, with 8 bases between. This CDR3 reads CASRLNADTQYF. CDR3 bases: TGTGCCAGCAGGCTTAACGCAGATACGCAGTATTTT. The entire variable domain, with the rest obtained from reference TRBV5-6 and TRBJ2-3, is as follows: DAGVTQSPTHLIKTRGQQVTLRCSPKSGHDTVSWYQQALGQGPQFIFQYYEEEERQRGNFPDRFSGHQFPNYSSELNVNALLLGDSALYLCASRLNADTQYFGPGTRLTVL.

The chain joins TRBV28 to TRBJ1-1; 9 positions agree with TRBD1. Germline CDR1 MDHEN, CDR2 SYDVKM. The CDR3 consists of 14 residues. Trimming took 6 bases from V and 2 from J; bases not matched to a gene: 4. CDR3 sequence (DNA): TGTGCCAGCAGCCTGGACAGGGGAAACACTGAAGCTTTCTTT. Its protein is CASSLDRGNTEAFF.

The chain has TRBV30 and TRBJ1-6; the D gene is possibly TRBD1 (6 bases). Germline V lookup: CDR1 GTSNPN, CDR2 SVGIG (reference sequence). CDR3 length: 14 amino acids. V lost 3 bases, J lost 10 bases, and 16 bases lay in between. Here the CDR3 DNA reads TGTGCCTGGAGGGCAGGGGAGTTTTCCTCACCCCTCCACTTT. Amino acid sequence: CAWRAGEFSSPLHF.

The chain joins TRBV10-3 to TRBJ2-3; no definite D call. Trimming took off 0 bases at V and 5 bases at J, with 6 bases between the two ends. Germline loops: CDR1 ENHRY, CDR2 SYGVKD. This CDR3 region has 13 residues. Here the CDR3 reads CAISESGKDTQYF. The CDR3 DNA reads as TGTGCCATCAGTGAGTCGGGTAAAGATACGCAGTATTTT.

The chain recombines TRBV30 with TRBJ1-3; TRBD1 matches at 7 bases. CDR3 size: 11 residues. V was clipped by 2 bases and J by 8 bases; unmatched bases: 0. Germline CDR1 is GTSNPN and CDR2 is SVGIG (reference sequence). The CDR3 bases are TGTGCCTGGAGTCAGGGGGACACCATATATTTT. It codes for CAWSQGDTIYF.

The chain couples TRBV2 to TRBJ2-3; a possible D gene is TRBD2 (6 bases). This CDR3 spans 13 amino acids. From germline, CDR1 is SNHLY and CDR2 FYNNEI. V lost 5 bases and J 4 bases, leaving 10 bases between the germline ends. The DNA of the CDR3 is TGTGCCAGCAGTTTTAGCGGACCAGATACGCAGTATTTT. This gives the protein CASSFSGPDTQYF.

V is TRBV27 and J is TRBJ2-7; no definite D call. V was clipped by 3 bases and J by 1 base, with 10 bases between them. The CDR3 has 14 amino acids. CDR1 is MNHEY, CDR2 SMNVEV, per germline (reference sequence). The DNA for the CDR3 is TGTGCCAGCAGTTTCCGAGTACTATCCTACGAGCAGTACTTC. This codes for CASSFRVLSYEQYF.

The rearrangement joins TRBV5-1 to TRBJ2-7; the D is unclear. The CDR3 totals 12 residues. V lost 4 bases and J 2 bases, leaving 7 bases between the germline ends. Germline V CDR1 and CDR2: SGHRS, YFSETQ. The CDR3 spells CASSQGTYEQYF. For the CDR3, the DNA is TGCGCCAGCAGCCAAGGTACCTACGAGCAGTACTTC.

A remark on this clone: Other DNA sequences of this sample code for an identical CDR3. V usage is TRBV5-1 and J usage is TRBJ1-5; TRBD1 matches 7 bases. Germline V gene lookup returns CDR1 SGHRS and CDR2 YFSETQ. The CDR3 runs 14 residues. V shed 2 bases and J 4 bases; nucleotides not matched to a gene: 3. CDR3 bases: TGCGCCAGCAGCTTAGGACAGGAAAATCAGCCCCAGCATTTT. Its protein product is CASSLGQENQPQHF.

This chain uses TRBV18 with TRBJ2-3, with D maybe TRBD1 (6 bases). Germline V CDR1 and CDR2: KGHSH, LQKENI. The CDR3 is 13 residues long. V was cut by 5 bases and J by 2 bases, with 8 bases left in between. CDR3 bases: TGTGCCAGCTCAGGGGACAACACAGATACGCAGTATTTT. Amino acid sequence: CASSGDNTDTQYF.

The CDR3 protein is CASSPGQRANYGYTF. CDR3 sequence (DNA): TGTGCCAGCAGCCCCGGACAGCGGGCTAACTATGGCTACACCTTC. The chain combines TRBV7-2 with TRBJ1-2; possible D gene TRBD1, 6 bases. The CDR3 loop spans 15 amino acids. Deletions cut 5 bases from V and 0 bases from J, with 13 bases between. Germline V gene data show CDR1 as SGHTA and CDR2 as FQGNSA.

Points on this clone: A read error may account for a junction end that differs from germline. The chain couples TRBV7-7 to TRBJ2-5; 9 positions agree with TRBD1. This CDR3 region has 15 residues. In germline, CDR1 is SSHAT, CDR2 FNYEAQ (reference sequence). The CDR3 DNA sequence: TGTGCTAGCAGCCTAGGGGGACAGGGAAAAGAGACCCAGTACTTC. As protein: CASSLGGQGKETQYF.